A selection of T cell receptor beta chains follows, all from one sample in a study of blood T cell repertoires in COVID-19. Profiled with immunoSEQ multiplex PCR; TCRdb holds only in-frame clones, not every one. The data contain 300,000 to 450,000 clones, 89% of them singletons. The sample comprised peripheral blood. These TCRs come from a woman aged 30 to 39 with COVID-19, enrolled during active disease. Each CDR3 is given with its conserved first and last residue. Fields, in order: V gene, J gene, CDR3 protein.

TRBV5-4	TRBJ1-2	CASSLAAGQGFRGYTF
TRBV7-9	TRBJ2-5	CASSLFLAETQYF
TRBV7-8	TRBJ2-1	CASSPGHHSYNEQFF
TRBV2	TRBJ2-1	CASREEGTSDEQFF
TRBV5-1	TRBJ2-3	CASSQNLARTDTQYF
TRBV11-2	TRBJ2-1	CASSIGEGSYNEQFF
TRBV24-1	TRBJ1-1	CATSGHRELNTEAFF
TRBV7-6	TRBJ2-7	CASTSGGMSEQYF
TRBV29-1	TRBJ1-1	CSVGGTGDTEAFF
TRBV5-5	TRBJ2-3	CASSYTAGTGVDTQYF
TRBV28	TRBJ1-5	CASSLGGRAFGQPQHF
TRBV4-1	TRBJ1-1	CASSHPPTGNTEAFF
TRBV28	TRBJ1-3	CASGRTGGSGNTIYF
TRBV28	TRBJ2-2	CASRRDTGELFF
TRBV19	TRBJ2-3	CASSITVSSTDTQYF
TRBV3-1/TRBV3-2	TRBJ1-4	CASSLGMAAEGEKLFF
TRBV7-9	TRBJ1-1	CASSPIGDEAFF
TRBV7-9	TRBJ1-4	CASTGPGGGEKLFF
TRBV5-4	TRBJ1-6	CASSLGGSDNSPLHF
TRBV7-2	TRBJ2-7	CASSLDGPGGAYEQYF
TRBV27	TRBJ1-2	CASSPLGANANYGYTF
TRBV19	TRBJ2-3	CASSMRPQISTDTQYF
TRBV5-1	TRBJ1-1	CASSLTYRNTEAFF
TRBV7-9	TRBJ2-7	CASSPRTEKIYEQYF